This T cell receptor (beta chain) was found in a study of metastatic and nonmetastatic thyroid tumors. Whole-study findings and limits: Reported TCR beta diversity, measured in blood and tumor, was significantly higher for malignant thyroid tumors than for benign nodules.

This CDR3 comprises 14 residues. Germline values: CDR1 MNHNS, CDR2 SASEGT. V was clipped by 4 bases and J by 2 bases, with 9 bases between them. TCRdb ran MiXCR on the PCR reads. The table includes under 20,000 clones, 27% detected once. As regards this clone: Antigen: not known.

All patients were treatment-naive before thyroid surgery. This clonotype was sampled from a female donor with papillary thyroid cancer or a benign thyroid nodule (not recorded which). Some clones in this sample may be carry-over from other donors' samples. The chain is built from TRBV6-1 and TRBJ1-3, with a possible D match to TRBD1 (5 bases). The sample was blood. The CDR3 coding sequence is TGTGCCAGCAGTGCCGGGGGGACTGGAAACACCATATATTTT. Translating it yields CASSAGGTGNTIYF.